Detailed here is one T cell receptor (beta chain). Its antigen has not been determined. Per-base quality was not reported, and no clone a single base away is much larger than it. These data originate in a study of blood T cell repertoires in COVID-19 (dated by TCRdb to the early 2020s). In the study overall: Samples from collaborators originated in the United States, Italy and Spain and spanned both the acute and convalescent phases of COVID-19. The material from the prospective study consisted of cDNA or gDNA derived from T cells, B-cell-depleted T cells, or PBMCs. The dataset comprised deeply sampled blood TCRbeta repertoires from subjects exposed to, actively infected with, or recovered from COVID-19. A freely available public database, intended as a resource for researchers studying the immune response to SARS-CoV-2, is where the repertoires were released. The samples were drawn from two sources: the first 160 participants of the ongoing ImmuneRACE study, and 1,254 subjects contributed by 6 global collaborators. A de-identified subject ID, COVID-19 status, age in years and sex were almost always included in the sample metadata. Where available, HLA class I and class II types were taken from metadata supplied by the sample provider and were not determined by assay-based typing.

The CDR3 contains 12 residues, cysteine and phenylalanine counted. Only the CDR3 DNA is retained, 36 bases long and in frame from the first base. V drops 7 bases and J drops 2 bases, leaving 9 bases in between. At one collaborating source in Seattle, patients were enrolled during active infection and were followed longitudinally through the course of disease. Whole blood was collected in K2EDTA tubes by collaborating institutions according to the institutions' own protocols. For TCRbeta analysis, collaborator samples were shipped as frozen whole blood, as isolated PBMCs, or as DNA extracted from either sample type. TCRbeta CDR3 regions were amplified from genomic DNA using the immunoSEQ Assay, a bias-controlled multiplex PCR. Under the source paper's analysis protocol: Nucleated cell counts per sample were estimated from amplification of reference gene primers within the assay. To quantify the absolute abundance of each unique TCRbeta CDR3 rearrangement, sequence reads were collapsed and filtered. For each sample, productive Simpson clonality was calculated as the square root of Simpson's diversity index over productive rearrangements. TCRdb mirrors the immuneACCESS table, restricted to in-frame sequences. Some clones are absent from its copies; in checked studies, under half trace to an unresolved V gene, and the reason for the others is unknown. V and J calls and clone size are given by that table; D and trimming were obtained from the DNA. The sample table lists around 180,000 clones, over 75% of them with a count of one. Over 15% of the sample lies in the top ten.

The study at large found these results: The amount of clinical and demographic metadata varied by source and participant and was provided uncurated.

This TCR was recovered from a person aged 65 to 79 with COVID-19, enrolled during active disease. The chain is encoded by TRBV12-3 or TRBV12-4 joined to TRBJ2-7; the D gene is not confidently resolved. The specimen was peripheral blood. The CDR3 reads as follows: CASKVATYEQYF. The nucleotides read TGTGCCAGCAAAGTCGCTACCTACGAGCAGTACTTC.